The clone carrying this T cell receptor (beta chain) has just a few counts. Its matching antigen is unknown. V lost 6 bases and J 0 bases, leaving 15 bases between the germline ends. CDR1 and CDR2 from the germline V gene are KGHSH and LQKENI. This CDR3 has 16 residues. This specimen comes from a study of T cell responses to AZD1222 COVID-19 vaccine. About the study: Second-dose intervals near 4 or 12 weeks were combined. Study outcomes and limitations: Clonal diversity may have been underestimated in mostly white British donors. Rises in breadth and depth of Spike-specific TCRs came after two AZD1222 doses. Scientists sampled the repertoires only once the peak T cell response had passed.

TCRdb's copy holds only in-frame clones and misses some; the assay was immunoSEQ multiplex PCR. The sample has approximately 82,000 clones, 70% to 90% seen once; the top ten hold around 13%. The specimen was peripheral blood, collected on day 0 of AZD1222 vaccination. J is TRBJ1-3 and V is TRBV18, with D possibly TRBD1 on 5 matching bases. The origin of this receptor is an adult in good health. CDR3 in DNA: TGTGCCAGCTCGACGACAGCATCTCTCTCTGGAAACACCATATATTTT. It specifies CASSTTASLSGNTIYF. Complete variable domain (other parts from reference TRBV18 and TRBJ1-3): NAGVMQNPRHLVRRRGQEARLRCSPMKGHSHVYWYRQLPEEGLKFMVYLQKENIIDESGMPKERFSAEFPKEGPSILRIQQVVRGDSAAYFCASSTTASLSGNTIYFGEGSWLTVV.